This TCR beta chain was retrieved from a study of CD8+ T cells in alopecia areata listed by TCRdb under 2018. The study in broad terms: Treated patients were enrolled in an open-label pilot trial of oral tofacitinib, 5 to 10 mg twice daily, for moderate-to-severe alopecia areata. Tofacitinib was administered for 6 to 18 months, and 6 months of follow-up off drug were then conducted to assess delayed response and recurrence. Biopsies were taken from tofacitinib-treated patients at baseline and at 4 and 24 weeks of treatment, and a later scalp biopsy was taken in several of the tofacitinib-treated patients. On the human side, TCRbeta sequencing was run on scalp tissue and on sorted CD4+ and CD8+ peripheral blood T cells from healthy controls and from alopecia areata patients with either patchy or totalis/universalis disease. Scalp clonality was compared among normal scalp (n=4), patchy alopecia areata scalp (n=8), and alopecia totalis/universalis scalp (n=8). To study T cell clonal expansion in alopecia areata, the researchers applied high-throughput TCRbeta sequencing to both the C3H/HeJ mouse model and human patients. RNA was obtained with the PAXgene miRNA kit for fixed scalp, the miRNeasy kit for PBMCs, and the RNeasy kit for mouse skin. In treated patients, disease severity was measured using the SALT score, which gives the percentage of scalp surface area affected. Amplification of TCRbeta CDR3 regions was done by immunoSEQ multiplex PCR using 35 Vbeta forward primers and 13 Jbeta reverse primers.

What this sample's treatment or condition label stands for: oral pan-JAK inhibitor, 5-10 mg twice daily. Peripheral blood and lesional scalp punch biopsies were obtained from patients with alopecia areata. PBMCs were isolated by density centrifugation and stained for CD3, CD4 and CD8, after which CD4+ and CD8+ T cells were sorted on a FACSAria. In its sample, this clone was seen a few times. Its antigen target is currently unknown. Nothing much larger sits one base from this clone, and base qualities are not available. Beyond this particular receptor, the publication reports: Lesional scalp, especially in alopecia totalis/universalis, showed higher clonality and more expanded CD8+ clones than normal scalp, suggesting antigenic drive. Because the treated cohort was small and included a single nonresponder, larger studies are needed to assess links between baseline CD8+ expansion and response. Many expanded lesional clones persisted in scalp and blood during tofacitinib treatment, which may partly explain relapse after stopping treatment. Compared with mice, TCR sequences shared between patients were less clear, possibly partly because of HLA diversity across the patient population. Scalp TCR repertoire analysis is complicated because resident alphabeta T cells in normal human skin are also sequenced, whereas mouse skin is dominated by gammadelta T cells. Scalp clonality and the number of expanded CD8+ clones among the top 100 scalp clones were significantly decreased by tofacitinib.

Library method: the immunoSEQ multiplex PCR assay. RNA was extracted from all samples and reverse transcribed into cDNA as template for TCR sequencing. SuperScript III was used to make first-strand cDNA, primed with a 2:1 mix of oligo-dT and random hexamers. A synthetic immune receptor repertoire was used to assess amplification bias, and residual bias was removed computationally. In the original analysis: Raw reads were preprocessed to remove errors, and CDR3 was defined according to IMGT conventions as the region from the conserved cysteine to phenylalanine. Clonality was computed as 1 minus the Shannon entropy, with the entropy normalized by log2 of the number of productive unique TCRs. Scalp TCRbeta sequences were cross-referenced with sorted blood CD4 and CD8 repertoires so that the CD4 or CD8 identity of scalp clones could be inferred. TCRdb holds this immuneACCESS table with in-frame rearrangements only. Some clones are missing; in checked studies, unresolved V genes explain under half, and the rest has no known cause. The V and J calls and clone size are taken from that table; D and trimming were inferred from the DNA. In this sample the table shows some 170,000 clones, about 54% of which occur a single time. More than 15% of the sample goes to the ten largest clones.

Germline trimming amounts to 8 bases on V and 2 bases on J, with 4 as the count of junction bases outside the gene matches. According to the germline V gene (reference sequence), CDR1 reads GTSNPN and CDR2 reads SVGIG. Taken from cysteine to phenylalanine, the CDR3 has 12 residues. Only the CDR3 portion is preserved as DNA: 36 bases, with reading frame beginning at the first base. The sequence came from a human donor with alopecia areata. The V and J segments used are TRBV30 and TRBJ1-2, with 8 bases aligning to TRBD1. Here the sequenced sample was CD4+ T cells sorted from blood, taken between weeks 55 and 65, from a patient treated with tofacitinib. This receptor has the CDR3 CARDRRNYGYTF. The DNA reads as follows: TGTGCCAGGGACAGGCGGAACTATGGCTACACCTTC.